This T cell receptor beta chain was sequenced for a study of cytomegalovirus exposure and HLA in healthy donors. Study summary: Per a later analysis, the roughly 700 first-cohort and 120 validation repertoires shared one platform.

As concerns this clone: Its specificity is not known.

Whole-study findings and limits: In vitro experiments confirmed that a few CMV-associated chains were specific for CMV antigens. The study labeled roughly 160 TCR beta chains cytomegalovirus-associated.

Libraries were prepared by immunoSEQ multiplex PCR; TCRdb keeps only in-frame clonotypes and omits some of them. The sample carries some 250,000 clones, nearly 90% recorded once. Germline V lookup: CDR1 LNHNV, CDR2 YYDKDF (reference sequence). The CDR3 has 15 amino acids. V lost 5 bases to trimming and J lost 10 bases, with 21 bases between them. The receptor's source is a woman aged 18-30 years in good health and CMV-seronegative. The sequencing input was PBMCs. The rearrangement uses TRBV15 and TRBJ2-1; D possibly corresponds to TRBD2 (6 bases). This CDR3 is CATSVETRPEIEQFF. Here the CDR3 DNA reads TGTGCCACCAGCGTCGAGACTAGACCAGAAATCGAGCAGTTCTTC.